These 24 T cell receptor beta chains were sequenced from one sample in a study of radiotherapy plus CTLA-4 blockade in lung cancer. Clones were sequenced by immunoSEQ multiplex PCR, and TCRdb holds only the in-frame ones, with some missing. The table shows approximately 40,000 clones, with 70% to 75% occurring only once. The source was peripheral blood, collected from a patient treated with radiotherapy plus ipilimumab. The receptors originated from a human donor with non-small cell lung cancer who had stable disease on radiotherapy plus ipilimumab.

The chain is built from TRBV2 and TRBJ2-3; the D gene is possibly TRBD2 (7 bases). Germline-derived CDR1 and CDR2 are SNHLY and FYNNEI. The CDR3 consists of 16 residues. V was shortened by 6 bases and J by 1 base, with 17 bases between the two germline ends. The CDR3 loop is CASSPRGGARTDTQYF. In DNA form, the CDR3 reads TGTGCCAGCAGCCCGAGGGGGGGGGCCCGCACAGATACGCAGTATTTT.

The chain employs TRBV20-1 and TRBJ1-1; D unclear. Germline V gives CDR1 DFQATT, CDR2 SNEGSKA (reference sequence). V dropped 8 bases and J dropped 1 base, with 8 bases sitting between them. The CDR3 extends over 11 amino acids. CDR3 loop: CSPGPNTEAFF. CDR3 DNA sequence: TGCAGTCCCGGGCCGAACACTGAAGCTTTCTTT.

The CDR3 DNA follows: TGTGCCAGCAGTGCCGGGACGGCGAACACTGAAGCTTTCTTT. Amino acids: CASSAGTANTEAFF. The V gene is TRBV6-1, the J gene TRBJ1-1; the D gene is possibly TRBD1 (5 bases). The CDR3 contains 14 residues. Deletions cut 4 bases from V and 1 base from J, with 10 bases between. The germline CDR1 and CDR2 sequences are MNHNS and SASEGT.

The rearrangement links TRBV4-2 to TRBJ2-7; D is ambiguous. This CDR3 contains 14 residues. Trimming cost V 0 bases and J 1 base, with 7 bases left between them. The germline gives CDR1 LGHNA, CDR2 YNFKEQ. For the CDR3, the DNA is TGTGCCAGCAGCCAAGAGGCAAGGTCCTACGAGCAGTACTTC. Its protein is CASSQEARSYEQYF.

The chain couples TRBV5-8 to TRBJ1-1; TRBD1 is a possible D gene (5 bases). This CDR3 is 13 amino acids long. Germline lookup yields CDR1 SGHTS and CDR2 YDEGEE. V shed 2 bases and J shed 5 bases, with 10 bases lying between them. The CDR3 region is CASSFGARTEAFF. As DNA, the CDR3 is TGTGCCAGCAGCTTTGGGGCGCGGACTGAAGCTTTCTTT.

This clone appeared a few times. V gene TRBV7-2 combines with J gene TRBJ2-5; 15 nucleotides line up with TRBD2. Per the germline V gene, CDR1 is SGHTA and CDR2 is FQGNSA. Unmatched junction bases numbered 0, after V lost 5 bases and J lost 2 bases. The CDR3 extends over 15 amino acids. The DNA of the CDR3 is TGTGCCAGCAGCGGGACTAGCGGGGGGCAAGAGACCCAGTACTTC. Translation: CASSGTSGGQETQYF.

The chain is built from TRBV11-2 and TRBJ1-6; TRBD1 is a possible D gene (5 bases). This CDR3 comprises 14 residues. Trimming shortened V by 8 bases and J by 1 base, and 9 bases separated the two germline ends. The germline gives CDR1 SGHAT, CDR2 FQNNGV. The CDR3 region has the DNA TGTGCCAGCGGGGGATCGTCCTATAATTCACCCCTCCACTTT. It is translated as CASGGSSYNSPLHF.

The CDR3 DNA sequence: TGTGCCAGCAGCACTAGAGGCGCAGTTACCTACGAGCAGTACGTC. Translated: CASSTRGAVTYEQYV. J is TRBJ2-7 and V is TRBV21-1; the D segment call TRBD2 is taken from the table without a DNA check. TRBV21-1 is designated a pseudogene. The CDR3 sequence is 15 residues long.

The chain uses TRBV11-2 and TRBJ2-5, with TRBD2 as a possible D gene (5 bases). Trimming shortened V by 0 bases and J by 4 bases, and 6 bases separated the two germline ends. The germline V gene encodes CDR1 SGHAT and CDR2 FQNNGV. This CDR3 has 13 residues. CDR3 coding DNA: TGTGCCAGCAGCTTAGAGAGGGTAGAGACCCAGTACTTC. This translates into CASSLERVETQYF.

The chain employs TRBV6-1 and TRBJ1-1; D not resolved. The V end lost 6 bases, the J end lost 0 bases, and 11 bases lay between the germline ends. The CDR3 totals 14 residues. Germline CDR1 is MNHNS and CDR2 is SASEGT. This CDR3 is CASRMDGMNTEAFF. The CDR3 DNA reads TGTGCCAGCAGAATGGACGGAATGAACACTGAAGCTTTCTTT.

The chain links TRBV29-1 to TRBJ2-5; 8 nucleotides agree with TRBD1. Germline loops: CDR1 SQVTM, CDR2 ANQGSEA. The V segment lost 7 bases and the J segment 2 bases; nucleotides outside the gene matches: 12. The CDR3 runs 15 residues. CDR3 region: CSAQKGQVKQETQYF. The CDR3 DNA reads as TGCAGCGCCCAGAAGGGACAGGTAAAACAAGAGACCCAGTACTTC.

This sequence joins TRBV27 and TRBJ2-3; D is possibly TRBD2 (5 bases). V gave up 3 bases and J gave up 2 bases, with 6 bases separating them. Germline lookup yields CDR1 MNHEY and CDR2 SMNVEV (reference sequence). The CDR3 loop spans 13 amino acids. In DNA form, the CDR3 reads TGTGCCAGCAGTTTTGGACTCACAGATACGCAGTATTTT. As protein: CASSFGLTDTQYF.

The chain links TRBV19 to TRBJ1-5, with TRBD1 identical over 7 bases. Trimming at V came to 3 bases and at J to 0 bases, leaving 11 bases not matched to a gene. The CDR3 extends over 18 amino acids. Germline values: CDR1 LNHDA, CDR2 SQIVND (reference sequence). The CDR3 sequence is CASSMPKTGFYSNQPQHF. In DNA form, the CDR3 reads TGTGCCAGTAGTATGCCCAAGACAGGGTTCTATAGCAATCAGCCCCAGCATTTT.

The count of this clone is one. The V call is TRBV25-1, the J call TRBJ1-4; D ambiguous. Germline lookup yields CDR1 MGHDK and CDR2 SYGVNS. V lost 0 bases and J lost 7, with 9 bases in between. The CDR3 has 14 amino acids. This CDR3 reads CASSEYGEVEKLFF. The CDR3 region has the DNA TGTGCCAGCAGTGAATACGGGGAGGTTGAAAAACTGTTTTTT.

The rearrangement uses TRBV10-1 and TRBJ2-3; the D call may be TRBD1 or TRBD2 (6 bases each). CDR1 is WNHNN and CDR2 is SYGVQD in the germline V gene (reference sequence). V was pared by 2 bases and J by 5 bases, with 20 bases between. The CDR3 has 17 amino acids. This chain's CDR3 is CASSEEGLGGSGDTQYF. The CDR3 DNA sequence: TGCGCCAGCAGTGAGGAGGGGCTGGGGGGCTCGGGAGATACGCAGTATTTT.

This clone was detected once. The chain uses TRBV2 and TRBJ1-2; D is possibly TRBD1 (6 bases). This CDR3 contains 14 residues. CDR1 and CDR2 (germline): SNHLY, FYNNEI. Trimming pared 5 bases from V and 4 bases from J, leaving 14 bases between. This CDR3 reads CASSSQGPGYGYTF. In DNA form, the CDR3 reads TGTGCCAGCAGTTCACAGGGACCAGGCTATGGCTACACCTTC.

The CDR3 bases are TGTGCCAGCAGCTCCCCCACCGGGGAGCTGTTTTTT. The encoded protein is CASSSPTGELFF. The chain has TRBV7-2 and TRBJ2-2, with D unclear. From germline, CDR1 is SGHTA and CDR2 FQGNSA. Trimming took off 4 bases at V and 4 bases at J, with 4 bases between the two ends. The CDR3 extends over 12 amino acids.

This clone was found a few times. CDR3 coding DNA: TGTGCCAGCAGCTTGGGGGCCACTGAAGCTTTCTTT. Translation gives CASSLGATEAFF. V is TRBV5-5 and J is TRBJ1-1; D is ambiguous. V was pared by 0 bases and J by 4 bases, with 4 bases between. The CDR3 spans 12 residues. Germline V gives CDR1 SGHKS, CDR2 YYEKEE (reference sequence).

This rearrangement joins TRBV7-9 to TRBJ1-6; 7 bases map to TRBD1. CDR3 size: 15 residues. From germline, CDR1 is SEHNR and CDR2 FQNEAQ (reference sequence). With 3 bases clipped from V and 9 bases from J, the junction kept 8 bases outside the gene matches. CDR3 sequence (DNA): TGTGCCAGCAGCTTTGGGACCAGGGGGAGTTCACCCCTCCACTTT. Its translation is CASSFGTRGSSPLHF.

DNA of the CDR3: TGTGCCAGTAGAACAGCAACGAACTATGGCTACACCTTC. Its protein product is CASRTATNYGYTF. The chain couples TRBV19 to TRBJ1-2; D not certain. The CDR3 is 13 residues long. Germline assignment: CDR1 LNHDA and CDR2 SQIVND (reference sequence). The V and J ends lost 6 bases and 2 bases respectively, with 10 bases between them.

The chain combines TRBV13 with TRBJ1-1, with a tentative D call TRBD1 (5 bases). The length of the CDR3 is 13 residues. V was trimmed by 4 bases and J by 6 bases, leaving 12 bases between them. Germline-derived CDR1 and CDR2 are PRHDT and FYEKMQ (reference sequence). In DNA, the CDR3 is TGTGCCAGCAGCTATTCAAGGGACGCTGAAGCTTTCTTT. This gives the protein CASSYSRDAEAFF.

In nucleotides, the CDR3 is TGTGCCAGCAGTTGGACTCACAGTAGCAATCAGCCCCAGCATTTT. Protein sequence: CASSWTHSSNQPQHF. This chain connects TRBV27 to TRBJ1-5, with D uncertain. V was clipped by 4 bases and J by 0 bases, with 10 bases between them. CDR1 MNHEY and CDR2 SMNVEV come from the germline V gene (reference sequence). This CDR3 is 15 amino acids long.

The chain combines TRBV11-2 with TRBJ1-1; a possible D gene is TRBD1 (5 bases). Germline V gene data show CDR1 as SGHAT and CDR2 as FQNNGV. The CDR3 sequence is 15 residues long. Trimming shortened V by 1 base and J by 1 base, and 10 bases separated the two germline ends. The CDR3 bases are TGTGCCAGCAGCTTAGTTGTTGGGGGGAACACTGAAGCTTTCTTT. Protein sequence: CASSLVVGGNTEAFF.

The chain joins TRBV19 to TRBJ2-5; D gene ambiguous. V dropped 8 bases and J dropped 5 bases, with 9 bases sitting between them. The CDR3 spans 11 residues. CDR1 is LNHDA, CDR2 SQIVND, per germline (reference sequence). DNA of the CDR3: TGTGCCAGTGGAGTTGGGGAGACCCAGTACTTC. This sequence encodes CASGVGETQYF.